This T cell receptor beta chain was recovered during a study of cytomegalovirus exposure and HLA in healthy donors. The CDR3 has 14 residues. The J segment lost 10 bases and the V segment lost 2 bases, leaving 6 bases of the junction unmatched. Germline CDR1 is SGHDT and CDR2 is YYEEEE. The PCR made use of 60 Vbeta and 13 Jbeta primers. Clones were read by immunoSEQ multiplex PCR, and TCRdb kept only the in-frame ones, dropping some. Here the sample spans 130,000 to 150,000 clones, 65% to 85% being singletons. Donors counted as nominally healthy when sampled, yet unrecorded immune exposures were likely.

The rearrangement links TRBV5-6 to TRBJ1-6; TRBD1 matches at 7 bases. Sequencing used PBMCs. The clonotype was recovered from a woman in her thirties or forties in good health and CMV-seropositive. The CDR3 DNA sequence: TGTGCCAGCAGCTTCGGGACAGTCATATCACCCCTCCACTTT. It encodes CASSFGTVISPLHF.